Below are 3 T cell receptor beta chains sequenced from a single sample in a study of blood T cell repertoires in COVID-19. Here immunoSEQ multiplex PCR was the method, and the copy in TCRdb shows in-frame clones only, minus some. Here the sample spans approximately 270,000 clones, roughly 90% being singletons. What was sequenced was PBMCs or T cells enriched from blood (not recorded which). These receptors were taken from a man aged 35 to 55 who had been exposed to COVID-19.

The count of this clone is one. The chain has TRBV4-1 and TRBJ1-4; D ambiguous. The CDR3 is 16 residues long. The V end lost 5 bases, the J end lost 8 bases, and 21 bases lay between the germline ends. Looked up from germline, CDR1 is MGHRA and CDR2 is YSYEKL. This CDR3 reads CASSYPPAAREEKLFF. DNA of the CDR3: TGCGCCAGCAGCTACCCCCCTGCGGCGAGGGAGGAAAAACTGTTTTTT.

Written as DNA, the CDR3 is TGTGCCAGCAGTTACTTCCCCGGCTACGAGCAGTACTTC. It specifies CASSYFPGYEQYF. The chain combines TRBV6-2 or TRBV6-3 with TRBJ2-7; D gene ambiguous. The CDR3 consists of 13 residues. The ends were cut back, 1 base at V and 3 bases at J, with 7 bases in the middle. Germline assignment: CDR1 MNHEY and CDR2 SVGEGT.

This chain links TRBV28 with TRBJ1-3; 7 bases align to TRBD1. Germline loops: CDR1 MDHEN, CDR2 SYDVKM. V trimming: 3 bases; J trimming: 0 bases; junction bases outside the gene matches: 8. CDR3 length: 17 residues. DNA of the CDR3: TGTGCCAGCAGTTTTGGGGGACAGTTCCACTCTGGAAACACCATATATTTT. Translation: CASSFGGQFHSGNTIYF.